This T cell receptor beta chain was captured in a study of T cell responses to AZD1222 COVID-19 vaccine. Study background: Pooled in the analysis were second doses at about 4 or about 12 weeks.

Comments on this clone: The target antigen is unknown.

V lost 5 bases and J 6 bases, leaving 8 bases between the germline ends. The CDR3 runs 11 residues. The germline V gene has CDR1 SQVTM and CDR2 ANQGSEA. TCRdb keeps only in-frame clones here, not all; method: immunoSEQ multiplex PCR. The sample lists under 120,000 clones, 90% to 95% occurring once. Findings and caveats of the study: Baseline seropositives among AZD1222 recipients totaled only 5 to 7. Clonal diversity was possibly underestimated, and the donors were mostly white British, with more females. Regions 160-218 and 743-854 dominated among vaccine-associated CD4 TCRs spanning spike.

The rearrangement links TRBV29-1 to TRBJ2-4; D gene ambiguous. The input for sequencing was peripheral blood, taken on day 0 of AZD1222 vaccination. This TCR derives from an adult in good health. The CDR3 sequence is CSVRVINIQYF. In DNA, the CDR3 is TGCAGCGTTAGGGTGATAAACATTCAGTACTTC.